This T cell receptor beta chain was recovered during a study of shared clonotypes between healthy human individuals. Background on the study: Two women and a few men aged 18 to 49 served as donors. Three plates each covered CD4 naive and memory; CD8 naive two, CD8 memory one. General observations from the study: Estimated clonotype richness was generally higher in naive than memory subsets.

In its sample, this clone was seen once. Its antigen is unidentified. The CDR3 spans 14 residues. Germline CDR1 is MNHEY and CDR2 is SVGAGI. V gave up 7 bases and J gave up 3 bases, with 16 bases separating them. Profiling relied on immunoSEQ multiplex PCR, and the TCRdb table lists in-frame clones only, not all of them. The table has 2.5 million or so clones, roughly nine tenths seen once. The receptor was derived from a man aged 18 to 29 in good health. Sequencing was done on a sample of naive CD4+ T cells sorted from blood. The subset: CD45RA+ positively selected. This rearrangement joins TRBV6-5 to TRBJ2-7, with D possibly TRBD1 on 5 matching bases. CDR3 DNA: TGTGCCAGCACTAGACAGCCAGGGAACTACGAGCAGTACTTC. It is translated as CASTRQPGNYEQYF.